One and the same sample provided the 21 T cell receptor beta chains below, sequenced in a study of cytomegalovirus exposure and HLA in healthy donors. Both 60 Vbeta primers and 13 Jbeta primers went into the PCR. The method was immunoSEQ multiplex PCR; TCRdb's version includes in-frame clones alone and lacks a portion of them. This sample carries about 82,000 clones, 60% to 80% of them seen once, and the ten largest clones take 8.2%. The sample taken for sequencing was PBMCs. The receptors here all came from a man in his 60s in good health and CMV-seronegative.

The rearrangement uses TRBV12-2 and TRBJ2-5; TRBD1 was called by the table and not checked on the DNA. TRBV12-2 is shown as a pseudogene. This CDR3 is built from 14 residues. For the CDR3, the DNA is TGTGCAAGTCGACCGTGCCGGGACAGAGAGACCCAGTACTTC. It encodes CASRPCRDRETQYF.

The chain uses TRBV7-9 and TRBJ1-2; D is undetermined. This CDR3 is built from 14 residues. Looked up from germline, CDR1 is SEHNR and CDR2 is FQNEAQ (reference sequence). V lost 1 base and J 2 bases, leaving 8 bases between the germline ends. The CDR3 region has the DNA TGTGCCAGCAGCTTAGGGCCAAACAACTATGGCTACACCTTC. Its protein is CASSLGPNNYGYTF.

The rearrangement links TRBV5-5 to TRBJ2-3, with 12 bases matching TRBD2. J gave up 5 bases and V 4 bases, and 2 bases lay outside the gene matches. This CDR3 contains 14 residues. Germline loops: CDR1 SGHKS, CDR2 YYEKEE (reference sequence). The CDR3 loop is CASSILAGGDTQYF. CDR3 bases: TGTGCCAGCAGCATACTAGCGGGAGGAGATACGCAGTATTTT.

This clone was seen a few times. The chain links TRBV5-8 to TRBJ1-1; D gene ambiguous. This CDR3 is 15 amino acids long. Trimming shortened V by 4 bases and J by 3 bases, and 16 bases separated the two germline ends. Germline V lookup: CDR1 SGHTS, CDR2 YDEGEE. The CDR3 region is CASSAGSVGDTEAFF. The CDR3 DNA sequence: TGTGCCAGCAGCGCCGGGTCCGTCGGGGACACTGAAGCTTTCTTT.

The chain uses TRBV19 and TRBJ1-2, with TRBD1 as a possible D gene (6 bases). V dropped 1 base and J dropped 7 bases, with 10 bases sitting between them. Germline CDR1 LNHDA, CDR2 SQIVND (reference sequence). CDR3 length: 13 amino acids. The CDR3 sequence: CASSIAGALGYTF. CDR3 nucleotide sequence: TGTGCCAGTAGTATAGCAGGGGCGCTTGGCTACACCTTC.

This chain connects TRBV15 to TRBJ2-7; 8 nucleotides line up with TRBD1. The trim removed 0 bases at V and 2 bases at J, leaving 6 bases unmatched. Germline V gives CDR1 LNHNV, CDR2 YYDKDF (reference sequence). This CDR3 has 16 residues. The DNA of the CDR3 is TGTGCCACCAGCAGAGATCTTACAGGGGGGACCTACGAGCAGTACTTC. Translating gives CATSRDLTGGTYEQYF.

V gene TRBV19 combines with J gene TRBJ1-1, with TRBD1 matching over 7 bases. Germline CDR1 and CDR2: LNHDA and SQIVND (reference sequence). The CDR3 has 13 residues. Germline trimming cut 6 bases from V and 4 bases from J; bases unmatched to any gene: 5. This CDR3 is CASSRQGITEAFF. CDR3 coding DNA: TGTGCCAGTAGCAGACAGGGTATCACTGAAGCTTTCTTT. Full variable domain (remainder filled in from reference TRBV19 and TRBJ1-1): DGGITQSPKYLFRKEGQNVTLSCEQNLNHDAMYWYRQDPGQGLRLIYYSQIVNDFQKGDIAEGYSVSREKKESFPLTVTSAQKNPTAFYLCASSRQGITEAFFGQGTRLTVV.

The genes are TRBV5-5 and TRBJ2-3; 12 bases match TRBD1. Germline V CDR1 and CDR2: SGHKS, YYEKEE (reference sequence). With 4 bases clipped from V and 4 bases from J, the junction kept 7 bases outside the gene matches. The CDR3 runs to 16 residues. The CDR3 DNA follows: TGTGCCAGCAGCCCTCCGGGACAGGGGGCCTCAGATACGCAGTATTTT. Its translation: CASSPPGQGASDTQYF.

The V call is TRBV19, the J call TRBJ2-1; 11 bases are shared with TRBD2. J was trimmed by 3 bases and V by 4 bases; bases with no gene match: 2. CDR3 length: 15 residues. In germline, CDR1 is LNHDA, CDR2 SQIVND (reference sequence). CDR3 loop: CASSNLAGGYNEQFF. CDR3 nucleotide sequence: TGTGCCAGTAGTAACCTAGCGGGAGGCTACAATGAGCAGTTCTTC.

The chain carries TRBV5-6 and TRBJ2-5; 11 nucleotides match TRBD2. The CDR3 length is 18 residues. The germline CDR1 and CDR2 sequences are SGHDT and YYEEEE. J gave up 4 bases and V 4 bases, and 15 bases lay outside the gene matches. CDR3 protein: CASSPLSGRAGIRETQYF. In DNA form, the CDR3 reads TGTGCCAGCAGCCCCCTTAGCGGGAGGGCCGGAATTAGAGAGACCCAGTACTTC.

The rearrangement links TRBV9 to TRBJ2-3, with 8 bases fitting TRBD2. The trim removed 3 bases at V and 2 bases at J, leaving 8 bases unmatched. There are 16 residues in the CDR3. CDR1 and CDR2 (germline): SGDLS, YYNGEE. CDR3 in amino acids: CASSAWAGGSTDTQYF. CDR3 in DNA: TGTGCCAGCAGCGCCTGGGCGGGGGGTTCCACAGATACGCAGTATTTT.

The J gene is TRBJ1-5, the V gene TRBV4-3; D not certain. The germline V gene encodes CDR1 LGHNA and CDR2 YSLEER. CDR3 length: 15 residues. Deletions cut 0 bases from V and 9 bases from J, with 15 bases between. This CDR3 is CASSQDRGFTGPQHF. The DNA for the CDR3 is TGCGCCAGCAGCCAAGATCGAGGGTTCACGGGGCCCCAGCATTTT.

This clone showed up just a few times. The V and J genes are TRBV11-2 and TRBJ2-7; D is perhaps TRBD2 (6 bases). CDR1 SGHAT and CDR2 FQNNGV come from the germline V gene. This CDR3 contains 14 residues. The V and J ends lost 3 bases and 7 bases respectively, with 16 bases between them. CDR3 DNA sequence: TGTGCCAGCAGCTTCTTGGGAGGCCGATGGGAGCAGTACTTC. Translation gives CASSFLGGRWEQYF.

The chain joins TRBV28 to TRBJ2-7; 7 bases match TRBD1. Germline V lookup: CDR1 MDHEN, CDR2 SYDVKM. J gave up 3 bases and V 7 bases, and 9 bases lay outside the gene matches. The CDR3 loop spans 14 amino acids. CDR3: CASTPGQGDYEQYF. The CDR3 DNA is TGTGCCAGCACCCCAGGGCAGGGGGACTACGAGCAGTACTTC.

The V gene is TRBV4-2, the J gene TRBJ1-5, with TRBD1 as a possible D gene (6 bases). V was clipped by 1 base and J by 5 bases, with 12 bases between them. The CDR3 is 15 amino acids. CDR1 LGHNA and CDR2 YNFKEQ come from the germline V gene. CDR3 loop: CASSQVGQPDQPQHF. The CDR3 DNA reads as TGTGCCAGCAGCCAAGTTGGACAGCCAGATCAGCCCCAGCATTTT.

The gene calls are TRBV5-1 and TRBJ2-2; the match to TRBD1 covers 11 bases. Germline assignment: CDR1 SGHRS and CDR2 YFSETQ. The ends lost 3 bases at V and 6 bases at J; junction bases unmatched: 7. The CDR3 totals 16 residues. The CDR3: CASSYNGQGAAGELFF. CDR3 coding DNA: TGCGCCAGCAGCTACAACGGACAGGGGGCGGCCGGGGAGCTGTTTTTT.

CDR3 sequence: CASSAGLAADTQYF. CDR3 nucleotide sequence: TGCGCCAGCAGCGCAGGACTAGCGGCAGATACGCAGTATTTT. V gene TRBV5-1 combines with J gene TRBJ2-3; 10 nucleotides match TRBD2. There are 14 residues in the CDR3. The J segment lost 4 bases and the V segment lost 4 bases, leaving 3 bases of the junction unmatched. Germline CDR1 SGHRS, CDR2 YFSETQ.

Here the CDR3 DNA reads TGTGCCTGGAGTGTACTGGAGGGAGGCGAGCAGTACTTC. Translated: CAWSVLEGGEQYF. This chain links TRBV30 with TRBJ2-5; D is perhaps TRBD2 (6 bases). The J call may be faulty, since TRBJ2-7 better matches the DNA end. The CDR3 has 13 residues. Germline CDR1 reads GTSNPN; CDR2 reads SVGIG (reference sequence).

This clone was observed a handful of times. The chain uses TRBV6-6 and TRBJ2-5; 13 bases match TRBD2. This CDR3 spans 16 amino acids. Germline loops: CDR1 MNHNY, CDR2 SVGAGI (reference sequence). V was clipped by 5 bases and J by 1 base; unmatched bases: 4. The CDR3 spells CASSGTSGEVQETQYF. DNA of the CDR3: TGTGCCAGCAGTGGGACTAGCGGGGAGGTCCAAGAGACCCAGTACTTC.

This clone was counted between two and nine times. The J gene is TRBJ1-5, the V gene TRBV19; D perhaps matches TRBD1 (6 bases). Trimming removed 3 bases from V and 7 bases from J, with 16 bases in between. Per the germline V gene, CDR1 is LNHDA and CDR2 is SQIVND (reference sequence). The CDR3 loop spans 15 amino acids. CDR3 in amino acids: CASSILGGAGQPQHF. The CDR3 bases are TGTGCCAGTAGTATCCTCGGGGGGGCCGGGCAGCCCCAGCATTTT.

This chain links TRBV28 with TRBJ2-2; 11 bases are a match to TRBD1. The CDR3 is 13 amino acids. The germline gives CDR1 MDHEN, CDR2 SYDVKM. J gave up 7 bases and V 8 bases, and 3 bases lay outside the gene matches. The chain's CDR3 is CASGTGGFGELFF. CDR3 DNA sequence: TGTGCCAGCGGGACAGGGGGGTTCGGGGAGCTGTTTTTT.